Following are 29 T cell receptor beta chains from one sample sequenced in a study of blood T cell repertoires in COVID-19. Method: immunoSEQ multiplex PCR; TCRdb's copy keeps in-frame clones and lacks some. This table has approximately 250,000 clones, 82% appearing once. The material sequenced was PBMCs or T cells enriched from blood (not recorded which). Every receptor here comes from a man aged 40-49 years who had recovered from COVID-19.

The chain joins TRBV3-1 (or the pseudogene TRBV3-2) to TRBJ2-1; TRBD2 matches at 8 bases. Unmatched junction bases numbered 11, after V lost 3 bases and J lost 7 bases. Germline values: CDR1 LGHDT, CDR2 YNNKEL (reference sequence). This CDR3 is 16 amino acids long. CDR3 residues: CASSQEGSGRRNEQFF. For the CDR3, the DNA is TGTGCCAGCAGCCAGGAGGGGAGCGGGAGAAGGAATGAGCAGTTCTTC.

The V gene is TRBV7-2, the J gene TRBJ2-7, with 7 positions matching TRBD1. V trimming: 5 bases; J trimming: 1 base; junction bases outside the gene matches: 11. This CDR3 has 16 residues. Germline values: CDR1 SGHTA, CDR2 FQGNSA. The CDR3 here is CASSLGGPTRSYEQYF. In nucleotides, the CDR3 is TGTGCCAGCAGCCTAGGGGGCCCGACGCGTTCCTACGAGCAGTACTTC. The whole variable domain, remainder taken from reference TRBV7-2 and TRBJ2-7, is GAGVSQSPSNKVTEKGKDVELRCDPISGHTALYWYRQSLGQGLEFLIYFQGNSAPDKSGLPSDRFSAERTGGSVSTLTIQRTQQEDSAVYLCASSLGGPTRSYEQYFGPGTRLTVT.

The rearrangement links TRBV19 to TRBJ2-2, with TRBD2 matching over 13 bases. Germline trimming cut 6 bases from V and 4 bases from J; bases unmatched to any gene: 5. CDR3 length: 16 residues. Germline loops: CDR1 LNHDA, CDR2 SQIVND (reference sequence). CDR3 DNA: TGTGCCAGTAGAACAACTAGCGGGAGGGGCACCGGGGAGCTGTTTTTT. Its translation: CASRTTSGRGTGELFF.

This sequence joins TRBV5-1 and TRBJ1-1; 7 bases match TRBD1. J gave up 1 base and V 4 bases, and 4 bases lay outside the gene matches. The CDR3 spans 14 residues. Germline CDR1 is SGHRS and CDR2 is YFSETQ. The DNA of the CDR3 is TGCGCCAGCAGCCGGGGACAGCGGAACACTGAAGCTTTCTTT. As protein: CASSRGQRNTEAFF.

The DNA of the CDR3 is TGTGCCAGTATTGCCCCGGGGACAATCTCAAGGAATGAGCAGTTCTTC. Translation gives CASIAPGTISRNEQFF. J is TRBJ2-1 and V is TRBV28, with a tentative D call TRBD1 (6 bases). The V gene's germline CDR1 is MDHEN and CDR2 SYDVKM. There are 16 residues in the CDR3. V lost 9 bases and J lost 7, with 25 bases in between.

The chain couples TRBV2 to TRBJ2-1; TRBD2 might be the D (5 bases). This CDR3 comprises 15 residues. Germline CDR1 is SNHLY and CDR2 is FYNNEI. Trimming stripped 1 base from V and 2 bases from J, with 9 bases between. The CDR3 DNA follows: TGTGCCAGCAGTGAAGATCGGGATCCCTACAATGAGCAGTTCTTC. It specifies CASSEDRDPYNEQFF.

This chain joins TRBV6-2 or TRBV6-3 and TRBJ1-2; no reliable D call. The CDR3 runs to 11 residues. CDR1 MNHEY and CDR2 SVGEGT come from the germline V gene. V shed 4 bases and J shed 8 bases, with 8 bases lying between them. CDR3 amino acids: CASSFNGGYTF. The CDR3 DNA sequence: TGTGCCAGCAGTTTCAATGGCGGCTACACCTTC.

The chain employs TRBV4-3 and TRBJ1-1, with TRBD1 identical over 8 bases. This CDR3 spans 15 amino acids. Germline V gives CDR1 LGHNA, CDR2 YSLEER. V was pared by 0 bases and J by 6 bases, with 6 bases of the junction left unmatched. CDR3 loop: CASSQDYRGDSEAFF. CDR3 DNA: TGCGCCAGCAGCCAAGATTACAGGGGGGATTCTGAAGCTTTCTTT.

The V gene is TRBV2, the J gene TRBJ2-3, with 8 bases fitting TRBD1. There are 15 residues in the CDR3. V lost 8 bases, J lost 5 bases, and 12 bases stayed unmatched. Germline V CDR1 and CDR2: SNHLY, FYNNEI. CDR3 in amino acids: CASPRGRGLGDTQYF. CDR3 nucleotides: TGTGCCAGCCCCCGGGGCAGGGGGCTAGGAGATACGCAGTATTTT.

The chain combines TRBV5-5 with TRBJ2-1; D possibly corresponds to TRBD2 (6 bases). The V and J ends lost 0 bases and 2 bases respectively, with 9 bases between them. This CDR3 is 15 amino acids long. Germline CDR1 SGHKS, CDR2 YYEKEE (reference sequence). DNA of the CDR3: TGTGCCAGCAGCTTGGTGGGGGGAACCTACAATGAGCAGTTCTTC. Translating it yields CASSLVGGTYNEQFF.

This sequence joins TRBV5-6 and TRBJ1-1; D gene ambiguous. This CDR3 is built from 13 residues. V was shortened by 4 bases and J by 1 base, with 8 bases between the two germline ends. Germline CDR1 SGHDT, CDR2 YYEEEE. The chain's CDR3 is CASSGIRNTEAFF. In DNA form, the CDR3 reads TGTGCCAGCAGCGGTATCAGGAACACTGAAGCTTTCTTT.

V is TRBV28 and J is TRBJ2-4, with D possibly being TRBD2 (5 bases). V lost 2 bases and J lost 6, with 11 bases in between. CDR1 and CDR2 from the germline V gene are MDHEN and SYDVKM. This CDR3 is 14 amino acids long. CDR3 amino acids: CASSLGETLNIQYF. CDR3 DNA: TGTGCCAGCAGTTTAGGGGAGACCCTAAACATTCAGTACTTC.

This chain uses TRBV29-1 with TRBJ1-1; 8 bases are a match to TRBD1. With 5 bases clipped from V and 2 bases from J, the junction kept 4 bases outside the gene matches. Germline V gene lookup returns CDR1 SQVTM and CDR2 ANQGSEA. The length of the CDR3 is 13 residues. In DNA, the CDR3 is TGCAGCGTTCTGACAGGGGCAAACACTGAAGCTTTCTTT. Its translation is CSVLTGANTEAFF.

V usage is TRBV2 and J usage is TRBJ1-5; perhaps TRBD1 as D (5 bases). CDR1 is SNHLY, CDR2 FYNNEI, per germline. V lost 4 bases to trimming and J lost 3 bases, with 13 bases between them. The CDR3 runs 15 residues. CDR3 coding DNA: TGTGCCAGCAGTGTGACCAGGGAACCCAATCAGCCCCAGCATTTT. As protein: CASSVTREPNQPQHF.

This clone was detected once. The rearrangement links TRBV28 to TRBJ2-1, with 10 nucleotides matching TRBD1. The V segment lost 5 bases and the J segment 8 bases; nucleotides outside the gene matches: 9. Germline V gene sequence: CDR1 MDHEN, CDR2 SYDVKM. This CDR3 spans 15 amino acids. The CDR3 coding sequence is TGTGCCAGCAGTCCGTCCGGGACAGGGGATGATGAGCAGTTCTTC. Translation gives CASSPSGTGDDEQFF.

The gene calls are TRBV30 and TRBJ2-1, with D maybe TRBD1 (6 bases). Trimming cost V 0 bases and J 1 base, with 22 bases left between them. The CDR3 length is 19 residues. Germline CDR1 and CDR2: GTSNPN and SVGIG (reference sequence). The CDR3 region has the DNA TGTGCCTGGAGTGTAGGGGCAAAGAGAGGGGGTCTTTCCTACAATGAGCAGTTCTTC. It is translated as CAWSVGAKRGGLSYNEQFF.

The gene calls are TRBV28 and TRBJ1-1; D is ambiguous. Trimming removed 3 bases at V and 6 bases at J, with 14 bases between. Looked up from germline, CDR1 is MDHEN and CDR2 is SYDVKM. The CDR3 has 14 residues. Written as DNA, the CDR3 is TGTGCCAGCAGTTTGATAGCACTGTCCCCTGAAGCTTTCTTT. The encoded protein is CASSLIALSPEAFF. Using reference TRBV28 and TRBJ1-1 for the parts outside the CDR3, the full variable domain is DVKVTQSSRYLVKRTGEKVFLECVQDMDHENMFWYRQDPGLGLRLIYFSYDVKMKEKGDIPEGYSVSREKKERFSLILESASTNQTSMYLCASSLIALSPEAFFGQGTRLTVV.

This clone was observed once. The V call is TRBV5-4, the J call TRBJ2-5; TRBD1 might be the D (7 bases). V lost 3 bases and J lost 5, with 8 bases in between. There are 12 residues in the CDR3. Germline-derived CDR1 and CDR2 are SGHNT and YYREEE (reference sequence). The CDR3 is CASSSGGETQYF. As DNA, the CDR3 is TGTGCCAGCAGCTCAGGGGGGGAGACCCAGTACTTC.

Here the CDR3 reads CASSQEGIAGLNSPLHF. The CDR3 DNA sequence: TGTGCCAGCAGCCAAGAAGGAATTGCAGGGTTGAATTCACCCCTCCACTTT. V gene TRBV3-1 (or the pseudogene TRBV3-2) combines with J gene TRBJ1-6, with D perhaps TRBD1 (5 bases). The CDR3 runs to 17 residues. The germline CDR1 and CDR2 sequences are LGHDT and YNNKEL (reference sequence). Trimming removed 0 bases from V and 7 bases from J, with 16 bases in between.

This chain uses TRBV24-1 with TRBJ2-1; 8 bases map to TRBD2. This CDR3 spans 16 amino acids. The trim removed 5 bases at V and 5 bases at J, leaving 10 bases unmatched. In germline, CDR1 is KGHDR, CDR2 SFDVKD. In DNA form, the CDR3 reads TGTGCCACCAGTGGAGGGACGGGAGGGCTCAACAATGAGCAGTTCTTC. Residues: CATSGGTGGLNNEQFF.

The V and J genes are TRBV4-3 and TRBJ2-5, with TRBD1 matching 7 bases. CDR1 and CDR2 from the germline V gene are LGHNA and YSLEER. The CDR3 covers 14 residues. V lost 2 bases and J lost 5; bases outside the gene matches: 5. The CDR3 DNA follows: TGCGCCAGCAGCCAACAGTCCAGGGGGGAGACCCAGTACTTC. This codes for CASSQQSRGETQYF.

The chain recombines TRBV4-1 with TRBJ2-7, with 9 nucleotides matching TRBD2. The V and J ends lost 2 bases and 3 bases, in that order; junction bases with no gene match: 2. Germline V gene sequence: CDR1 MGHRA, CDR2 YSYEKL. The length of the CDR3 is 14 residues. The CDR3, as DNA: TGCGCCAGCAGCCAAACTAGCGGGTACTACGAGCAGTACTTC. Amino acid sequence: CASSQTSGYYEQYF.

V gene TRBV2 combines with J gene TRBJ1-4, with no clear D. The CDR3 totals 14 residues. V shed 2 bases and J shed 8 bases, with 12 bases lying between them. Looked up from germline, CDR1 is SNHLY and CDR2 is FYNNEI. CDR3 region: CASSESPGREKLFF. The CDR3 region has the DNA TGTGCCAGCAGTGAAAGCCCTGGGAGGGAAAAACTGTTTTTT.

This clone was seen only once. This rearrangement joins TRBV7-9 to TRBJ1-4; a possible D gene is TRBD1 (6 bases). Germline V lookup: CDR1 SEHNR, CDR2 FQNEAQ (reference sequence). The CDR3 consists of 14 residues. V gave up 5 bases and J gave up 8 bases, with 15 bases separating them. CDR3 sequence reads: CASSPGHPGEKLFF. DNA of the CDR3: TGTGCCAGCAGCCCGGGACACCCGGGGGAAAAACTGTTTTTT.

This clone occurred a few times. V usage is TRBV29-1 and J usage is TRBJ1-4, with TRBD1 as a possible D gene (6 bases). Trimming removed 6 bases at V and 0 bases at J, with 14 bases between. The V gene's germline CDR1 is SQVTM and CDR2 ANQGSEA. The CDR3 extends over 15 amino acids. CDR3: CSVRDTEATNEKLFF. The CDR3 nucleotides are TGCAGCGTCCGGGACACCGAAGCAACTAATGAAAAACTGTTTTTT.

This chain connects TRBV7-9 to TRBJ1-2, with unresolved D. This CDR3 region has 13 residues. With 6 bases removed from V and 5 bases from J, the gap between germline ends came to 13 bases. Germline V lookup: CDR1 SEHNR, CDR2 FQNEAQ (reference sequence). The CDR3 DNA is TGTGCCAGCAGGACCGGGGAAGGGTATGGCTACACCTTC. Translation gives CASRTGEGYGYTF.

The V gene is TRBV7-2, the J gene TRBJ2-7; TRBD1 matches at 7 bases. CDR3 size: 16 residues. With V trimmed by 7 bases and J by 3 bases, 15 bases remained unmatched. CDR1 is SGHTA, CDR2 FQGNSA, per germline. The CDR3 region is CASKAVSGTAVYEQYF. CDR3 DNA: TGTGCCAGCAAGGCCGTATCCGGGACAGCGGTCTACGAGCAGTACTTC.

The V call is TRBV27, the J call TRBJ2-7, with 10 bases identical to TRBD1. CDR3 length: 16 residues. Germline V gene lookup returns CDR1 MNHEY and CDR2 SMNVEV (reference sequence). The J segment lost 6 bases and the V segment lost 6 bases, leaving 14 bases of the junction unmatched. The DNA for the CDR3 is TGTGCCAGCAGGGGACAGGGGAAGAACTCGAGAGGCGAGCAGTACTTC. It codes for CASRGQGKNSRGEQYF.

The chain carries TRBV5-1 and TRBJ2-1; 9 bases align to TRBD2. The CDR3 totals 20 residues. Germline-derived CDR1 and CDR2 are SGHRS and YFSETQ. J was trimmed by 0 bases and V by 1 base; bases with no gene match: 14. The CDR3 bases are TGCGCCAGCAGCTTGCCCGCATCGGCGGCGGGGGGGAGCTCCTACAATGAGCAGTTCTTC. Its translation is CASSLPASAAGGSSYNEQFF.